This T cell receptor beta chain was captured in a study of cytomegalovirus exposure and HLA in healthy donors (dated by TCRdb to the late 2010s). In terms of the full investigation: In an earlier analysis of roughly 590 of the donors, under 300 Gb of sequence data and 117 million unique TCR beta sequences from 180 million or so T cells were reported. An earlier analysis of several hundred of the donors used high-throughput TCR beta sequencing to judge whether each TCR beta V gene segment behaved as functional or pseudogenic. To predict cytomegalovirus infection status, the study brought together high-throughput TCR immunosequencing, statistical association of individual TCRs with disease status, and machine learning. The later analysis used no new phenotypic data to find candidate immune exposures, relying instead on TCR beta sequences and their occurrence across donors. Genome-wide SNP genotypes for about three fifths of the roughly 670 donors were used in a later genetic analysis, which treated that subset as a discovery cohort. All discovery cohort repertoires had been generated on a single sequencing platform. Using immunosequencing, the study profiled T cell repertoires from approximately 700 subjects and related those repertoires to cytomegalovirus serostatus. Donor age, sex, ethnicity and CMV serostatus were collected together with the repertoire data. Roughly five DR-DQ haplotypes were treated as single units for association and clustering because of strong linkage in the cohort. Among 398 genotyped donors of the cohort, an average of roughly 240,000 unique TCR beta nucleotide sequences were sequenced per donor, around 20% of them non-productive. About 320 gigabases of sequencing data and approximately 85 million unique TCR sequences were included in an early release covering about 600 HLA-typed donors. In a later analysis, previously published TCR beta repertoires from roughly 710 donors were re-analyzed and high-resolution HLA genotyping was added so that TCR occurrence patterns could be studied. Along with the roughly 710-subject first cohort, a separate validation cohort of 120 different subjects was used. The number of donors typed differed by locus, with roughly 629-640 for A, B, C, DRB1 and DQB1, approximately 500 for DQA1, about 610 for DPA1, and approximately 470 for DPB1. Of the roughly 400 genotyped donors, over 70% fell in the genetic ancestry cluster associated with self-reported Caucasian donors. Class I and class II HLA loci were covered by the typing at four-digit resolution. The study aimed to test whether signatures of past pathogen exposure could be identified by cataloging public T cell receptors. The paper's findings and limits, for the study overall: Most TCR sequences were observed very rarely across donors, whereas some public TCRs were present in many individuals. The earlier analysis of fewer than 750 of the donors excluded 15 to 20 rarely observed V segments, including chromosome 9 orphons, because counts were too low. In an earlier analysis of about 540 of the donors, most TCR beta V segments were observed in productive rearrangements about 90% or about 30% of the time, broadly matching IMGT annotations. A cluster of highly shared sequence variants was judged likely to represent a technical artifact of the sequencing pipeline. In a later genetic analysis, fewer N-insertions in productive TCRs were reported among donors in an Asian-associated ancestry cluster than the 666-donor mean. In vitro tests confirmed that a few of the cytomegalovirus-associated TCR beta chains recognize cytomegalovirus antigens. Presence/absence analyses assumed roughly uniform sequencing depth across donors, an assumption that may not hold. Cytomegalovirus status was reported to be diagnosed by the classifier with high specificity and sensitivity in both the original and validation cohorts. Assigning TCR associations to individual alleles was difficult when HLA alleles, especially DR and DQ, strongly co-occurred. Because the 87-base-pair reads could not distinguish some IMGT-functional V segments, including TRBV6-2 and TRBV6-3, those segments were excluded. Linkage disequilibrium might explain the correlated functional status among segregating V segments, but an unknown experimental factor could not be excluded. A later analysis associated 16,951 TCR beta sequences with specific HLA alleles at a false discovery rate of 0.05. An association between a missense DCLRE1C variant and V-gene and J-gene trimming of TCR beta chains was found in a later genetic analysis and replicated in an independent cohort. This cohort had only TCR beta chains sequenced, and the lack of alpha or paired-chain data limited which features could be detected. According to a later analysis, TCR association rates differed among HLA loci, with DRB1 alleles showing the most associated TCRs and HLA-C alleles showing the fewest. According to a later analysis, parvovirus B19, influenza, CMV and Epstein-Barr virus appeared linked to several top co-occurrence clusters. CMV serostatus was the only immune exposure information available for the cohort. According to the authors, the approach could potentially be generalized to other disease states and immunological phenotypes. A further reported finding was that TCR beta sequences accurately predicted the HLA-A and HLA-B alleles for most subjects in the first cohort. In a later analysis, HLA-associated TCR beta chains showed more clonal expansion and lower generation probabilities than non-associated chains that were equally common. The study gave a list of more than 150 TCR beta chains associated with cytomegalovirus. According to a later analysis, most CMV-associated TCR beta chains appeared to be HLA-restricted, and the HLA associations seemed to be driven largely by CMV exposure. HLA typing was unavailable for some donors at each locus, so association tests used only the typed subset.

A remark on this clone: Its target antigen remains unknown. Base qualities are not at hand, and no much larger clone is one base apart.

In total, approximately 690 healthy bone marrow donors made up the cohort. All cohort members were sampled while nominally healthy, although unrecorded immune exposures were likely present. Of the approximately 620 cohort members, more than 250 had a positive CMV serostatus and roughly 370 had a negative one, while no CMV serostatus was recorded for the donor. A peripheral blood sample was collected from each donor, and TCR beta sequencing was performed on peripheral blood mononuclear cells. The Qiagen DNeasy Blood Extraction Kit was used to extract genomic DNA from the blood cell samples. V was cut back by 0 bases and J by 3 bases, leaving a gap of 9 bases between them. The CDR3 measures 15 amino acids from cysteine to phenylalanine. CDR3 DNA only is kept here, 45 bases in frame from base 1. The germline V gene (reference sequence) gives CDR1 as MNHNY and CDR2 as SVGAGI. Libraries were built with the immunoSEQ multiplex PCR assay. For the multiplex PCR, a mixture combining 60 forward primers for TCR Vbeta segments and 13 reverse primers for TCR Jbeta segments was used. The CDR3 region of rearranged TCR beta genes was amplified from genomic DNA with a multiplex PCR assay. The amplified TCR beta libraries were sequenced on the Illumina HiSeq System as 87-base-pair reads. Regarding the original processing steps: In a later analysis, 70 million to 95 million unique TCR beta chains were counted across the roughly 610 repertoires, and about 10 million of these chains were shared by at least two donors. To remove PCR and sequencing errors, raw reads were error-corrected and collapsed into unique sequences using a nearest-neighbor algorithm that merged closely related sequences. To assign V, D and J gene segments, CDR3 sequences were aligned to IMGT reference sequences. For a sequence to be retained, at least a six-nucleotide match to both a V gene segment and a J gene segment was required. Rearrangements were called productive when the CDR3 lacked stop codons and stayed in frame with V and J; all others were non-productive. CDR3 was defined by IMGT convention, running from the second conserved V-encoded cysteine to the conserved J-encoded phenylalanine. In an earlier analysis of around 600 of the donors, sequences lacking an unambiguous match to a single V gene segment were excluded. In an earlier analysis of more than 500 of the donors, a V segment was called functional when productive rearrangements were above 56.7%, and segregating when the standard deviation between donors exceeded 5%. A statistical classification framework was built for diagnosing cytomegalovirus status from the catalog of TCR beta chain sequences. V and J gene assignment, in a later analysis, came from comparing TCR nucleotide sequences with IMGT/GENE-DB human TR gene sequences. Using the TCRdist pipeline, a later analysis assigned CDR3 sequences along with most-parsimonious VDJ recombination scenarios. In a later analysis, each TCR beta chain was defined by its CDR3 amino acid sequence together with its V-gene family, and reads lacking a unique V-gene family were excluded. In a later analysis, 450 to 600 highly shared, low-generation-probability nucleotide sequences were removed to address suspected cross-contamination and a sequencing artifact. For each public chain, a later analysis derived a clonal expansion index from normalized ranks of inferred template counts within each repertoire. A later analysis computed generation probabilities with a VDJ recombination model fitted to out-of-frame rearrangements, and checked the results against IGoR. A later analysis scored TCR-TCR, TCR-HLA and TCR-CMV co-occurrence with hypergeometric tests, applying a repertoire-size bias correction to TCR pairs. A later analysis estimated false discovery rates by permuting HLA or CMV assignments 20 times. In a later analysis, co-occurring TCRs were grouped using DBSCAN, and TCRdist sequence similarity was added for clustering within HLA-allele-positive subsets. For co-occurrence clustering, repertoires with fewer than 30,000 or more than 120,000 public chains were excluded, along with roughly 5 repertoires with anomalous nucleotide sharing. This immuneACCESS table, as held by TCRdb, lists in-frame sequences with V and J called but not all clones. Of the missing ones, under half trace to an unresolved V gene in checked studies; the others have no known cause. V, J and clone size are taken as reported in that table, and D and trimming were inferred from the DNA itself. Within this sample are 90,000 to 150,000 clones, with roughly 69% of them counted one time only. The top ten constitute about 2% of the sample.

The TCR was taken from a human donor in good health. The chain uses TRBV6-6 and TRBJ1-5; no D gene is confidently identified. Material for sequencing was PBMCs. The DNA sequence is given as TGTGCCAGCAGTTACTCTGGCAGTCCCAATCAGCCCCAGCATTTT. Translated, this is CASSYSGSPNQPQHF.